This TCR beta chain originates from a study of a mutant IDH1 vaccine in newly diagnosed glioma. In the study overall: Most patients had radiochemotherapy with temozolomide before enrollment; others had one alone.

Stated time point: baseline, week 1 (first vaccination visit). This sample's treatment: pre-vaccination baseline after standard-of-care therapy. Clones were sequenced by immunoSEQ multiplex PCR, and TCRdb holds only the in-frame ones, with some missing. There are tens of thousands of clones in the sample; around 88% occur only once, and roughly 4.4% lies in the top ten. CDR3 length: 17 residues. Trimming shortened V by 4 bases and J by 2 bases, and 20 bases separated the two germline ends. From germline, CDR1 is SGHRS and CDR2 YFSETQ. The TCR originated in a woman between 18 and 29 years old with glioma. Some clones in this sample may be carry-over from other donors' samples. This chain joins TRBV5-1 and TRBJ2-3; tentatively, D is TRBD2 (6 bases). This specimen consisted of peripheral blood mononuclear cells (PBMCs), obtained from a glioma patient treated with radiotherapy, temozolomide or both. CDR3 nucleotide sequence: TGCGCCAGCAGCGTGCGGGGCCTCAGGAATCCCACAGATACGCAGTATTTT. Translating it yields CASSVRGLRNPTDTQYF.